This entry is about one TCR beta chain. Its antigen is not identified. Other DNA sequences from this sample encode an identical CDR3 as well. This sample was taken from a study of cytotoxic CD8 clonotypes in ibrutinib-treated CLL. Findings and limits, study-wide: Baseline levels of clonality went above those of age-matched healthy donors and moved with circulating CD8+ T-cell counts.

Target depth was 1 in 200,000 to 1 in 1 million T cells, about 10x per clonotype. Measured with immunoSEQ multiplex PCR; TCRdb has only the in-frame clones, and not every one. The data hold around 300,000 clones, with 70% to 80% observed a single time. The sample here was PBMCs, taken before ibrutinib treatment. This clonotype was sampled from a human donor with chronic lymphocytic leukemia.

In DNA, the CDR3 is TGTGCCAGCAGTTTGTACAGCGCGAACACCGGGGAGCTGTTTTTT. It specifies CASSLYSANTGELFF. The chain employs TRBV27 and TRBJ2-2; D unresolved. Trimming shortened V by 3 bases and J by 0 bases, and 8 bases separated the two germline ends. CDR1 and CDR2 from the germline V gene are MNHEY and SMNVEV (reference sequence). The CDR3 runs 15 residues.